Given below is one T cell receptor beta chain in context. Its antigen is still unknown. The input lacks base qualities; no much larger clone sits a single base away. This record belongs to a study of T cell changes during pregnancy in multiple sclerosis (dated by TCRdb to between 2017 and 2020). Some background on the complete study: The study looked at changes in the T cell repertoire across pregnancy in women with multiple sclerosis.

The library was generated by the immunoSEQ multiplex PCR assay. This is the immuneACCESS table as TCRdb keeps it, with only in-frame sequences that have V and J called. A part of the clones is gone; compared with another copy, unresolved V genes explain less than half, and the rest is unexplained. The sample contains about 32,000 clones, roughly 87% of them found a single time. The ten largest clonotypes hold about 4.9% of the sample. The sequences come from CD8+ T cells from peripheral blood mononuclear cells, collected in the first trimester of pregnancy. The TCR was taken from a female donor with multiple sclerosis, enrolled in a pregnancy study.

The DNA reads TGTGCCAGCAGCGTAGAGGGGAGGACTGAAGCTTTCTTT. Its translation reads: CASSVEGRTEAFF. This sequence uses TRBV9 and TRBJ1-1; a weak D assignment points to TRBD1 (5 bases agree). Cut back by 0 bases and 5 bases, the V and J ends lie 8 bases apart. According to the germline V gene, CDR1 reads SGDLS and CDR2 reads YYNGEE. From the cysteine up to the phenylalanine, the CDR3 has a length of 13 residues. The sequence is cut down to CDR3 DNA, 39 bases in frame from base 1. With all but the CDR3 taken from the reference TRBV9 and TRBJ1-1 genes, the full variable domain is: DSGVTQTPKHLITATGQRVTLRCSPRSGDLSVYWYQQSLDQGLQFLIQYYNGEERAKGNILERFSAQQFPDLHSELNLSSLELGDSALYFCASSVEGRTEAFFGQGTRLTVV.